Given below is one T cell receptor beta chain in context. This CDR3 contains 15 residues. V lost 5 bases, J lost 3 bases, and 10 bases stayed unmatched. CDR1 is PRHDT, CDR2 FYEKMQ, per germline (reference sequence). These data are taken from a study of T cell changes during pregnancy in multiple sclerosis. Data came from immunoSEQ multiplex PCR; TCRdb stores just in-frame clones and leaves some out. The table lists fewer than 85,000 clones, around nine tenths of them singletons. The material sequenced was peripheral blood, taken before pregnancy. This chain joins TRBV13 and TRBJ2-7; TRBD1 matches at 7 bases. This clonotype originated in a female donor with multiple sclerosis, enrolled in a pregnancy study. CDR3 protein: CASSRGQAGFYEQYF. The CDR3 DNA reads as TGTGCCAGCAGCCGCGGACAGGCCGGTTTCTACGAGCAGTACTTC.